Each of the 25 T cell receptor beta chains below was sequenced from the same sample in a study of blood T cell repertoires in COVID-19 (dated by TCRdb to 2018 to 2021). Library construction relied on the immunoSEQ multiplex PCR assay. This immuneACCESS table, as held by TCRdb, lists in-frame sequences with V and J called but not all clones. Of the missing ones, under half trace to an unresolved V gene in checked studies; the others have no known cause. Counted in this sample were approximately 230,000 clones; about 90% of them appeared once. The ten largest account for 14% to 15% of the sample. Sequencing was performed on PBMCs or T cells enriched from blood (not recorded which). These receptors came from a woman between 50 and 59 years old with acute COVID-19.

The chain recombines TRBV4-2 with TRBJ2-1, with 9 positions matching TRBD2. CDR1 and CDR2 from the germline V gene are LGHNA and YNFKEQ. The CDR3 spans 16 residues. The V segment lost 1 base and the J segment 0 bases; nucleotides outside the gene matches: 1. This CDR3 reads CASSQVSGSSYNEQFF. CDR3 sequence (DNA): TGTGCCAGCAGCCAAGTTAGCGGGAGCTCCTACAATGAGCAGTTCTTC.

The J gene is TRBJ2-5, the V gene TRBV11-2; the match to TRBD2 covers 10 bases. This CDR3 comprises 17 residues. Germline V gene data show CDR1 as SGHAT and CDR2 as FQNNGV. The V gene end was trimmed by 4 bases and the J gene end by 3 bases; junction bases not matched to a gene: 11. In nucleotides, the CDR3 is TGTGCCAGCAGCTCCCGGAGCGGGAGGGCCGGAGAAGAGACCCAGTACTTC. This translates into CASSSRSGRAGEETQYF.

The chain is built from TRBV7-2 and TRBJ2-3; 7 positions agree with TRBD2. V shed 2 bases and J 4 bases; nucleotides not matched to a gene: 3. The CDR3 runs to 14 residues. The germline CDR1 and CDR2 sequences are SGHTA and FQGNSA. Here the CDR3 DNA reads TGTGCCAGCAGCTTAACTAGCGCGCCAGATACGCAGTATTTT. It codes for CASSLTSAPDTQYF.

This clone was observed a single time. The V and J genes are TRBV19 and TRBJ1-4; D unresolved. V was trimmed by 1 base and J by 4 bases, leaving 7 bases between them. The length of the CDR3 is 14 residues. The germline CDR1 and CDR2 sequences are LNHDA and SQIVND (reference sequence). The CDR3 DNA follows: TGTGCCAGTAGTATAGCATCGGTTAATGAAAAACTGTTTTTT. Its protein is CASSIASVNEKLFF.

The genes are TRBV9 and TRBJ1-1; D is undetermined. The CDR3 contains 15 residues. Germline CDR1 reads SGDLS; CDR2 reads YYNGEE. Deletions cut 2 bases from V and 2 bases from J, with 13 bases between. The CDR3 here is CASSVQALANTEAFF. DNA of the CDR3: TGTGCCAGCAGCGTTCAGGCCCTGGCAAACACTGAAGCTTTCTTT.

This clone was counted between two and nine times. The chain carries TRBV27 and TRBJ2-1; D ambiguous. There are 18 residues in the CDR3. The V end lost 1 base, the J end lost 1 base, and 17 bases lay between the germline ends. Germline V gives CDR1 MNHEY, CDR2 SMNVEV (reference sequence). In DNA, the CDR3 is TGTGCCAGCAGTTTATTGTCGTTTGAGGAAGTTTCCTACAATGAGCAGTTCTTC. Encoded protein: CASSLLSFEEVSYNEQFF.

The chain carries TRBV7-3 and TRBJ1-1; D might be TRBD1 (5 bases). Germline V lookup: CDR1 SGHTA, CDR2 FQGTGA. The CDR3 consists of 16 residues. The V end lost 4 bases, the J end lost 0 bases, and 15 bases lay between the germline ends. The CDR3: CASSSGGAGMNTEAFF. The CDR3 nucleotides read TGTGCCAGCAGCTCGGGAGGGGCGGGAATGAACACTGAAGCTTTCTTT. The full variable domain, completed using reference TRBV7-3 and TRBJ1-1, is GAGVSQTPSNKVTEKGKYVELRCDPISGHTALYWYRQSLGQGPEFLIYFQGTGAADDSGLPNDRFFAVRPEGSVSTLKIQRTERGDSAVYLCASSSGGAGMNTEAFFGQGTRLTVV.

The chain employs TRBV5-1 and TRBJ1-2; perhaps TRBD1 as D (5 bases). The V end was cut by 0 bases, the J end by 8 bases, with 11 bases between. The CDR3 is 13 amino acids. Germline-derived CDR1 and CDR2 are SGHRS and YFSETQ. As DNA, the CDR3 is TGCGCCAGCAGCTTGGAGACAGCTTCGGGCTACACCTTC. It is translated as CASSLETASGYTF.

This rearrangement joins TRBV15 to TRBJ2-5, with 8 bases lining up with TRBD2. CDR1 is LNHNV and CDR2 is YYDKDF in the germline V gene (reference sequence). The CDR3 sequence is 14 residues long. Unmatched junction bases numbered 1, after V lost 0 bases and J lost 4 bases. CDR3 sequence: CATSRDTSGETQYF. CDR3 coding DNA: TGTGCCACCAGCAGAGACACTAGCGGAGAGACCCAGTACTTC.

V is TRBV24-1 and J is TRBJ2-1, with D unresolved. CDR1 and CDR2 from the germline V gene are KGHDR and SFDVKD. This CDR3 spans 15 amino acids. Trimming shortened V by 4 bases and J by 5 bases, and 14 bases separated the two germline ends. This CDR3 reads CATSEPGYGDNEQFF. In DNA, the CDR3 is TGTGCCACCAGTGAACCCGGATACGGAGACAATGAGCAGTTCTTC.

This chain joins TRBV28 and TRBJ2-7; D gene ambiguous. V shed 6 bases and J shed 5 bases, with 17 bases lying between them. Germline assignment: CDR1 MDHEN and CDR2 SYDVKM. The CDR3 is made up of 14 amino acids. CDR3 bases: TGTGCCAGCAGCCGTCTCCAGAATATGGACGAGCAGTACTTC. Translated, it gives CASSRLQNMDEQYF.

The chain has TRBV4-3 and TRBJ1-2, with D possibly TRBD1 on 5 matching bases. Trimming left V 4 bases short and J 1 base short, with 13 bases between. CDR3 length: 15 amino acids. Germline CDR1 is LGHNA and CDR2 is YSLEER. In nucleotides, the CDR3 is TGCGCCAGCAGCCTACGTTGGGGGGGTAACTATGGCTACACCTTC. Its translation is CASSLRWGGNYGYTF.

This chain uses TRBV5-1 with TRBJ1-2; D not certain. Trimming took off 0 bases at V and 4 bases at J, with 10 bases between the two ends. The CDR3 totals 14 residues. Germline V gives CDR1 SGHRS, CDR2 YFSETQ. CDR3 protein: CASSLASGSYGYTF. The CDR3 DNA reads as TGCGCCAGCAGCTTGGCGAGTGGTTCCTATGGCTACACCTTC.

The CDR3 is CASSHRTSPEQFF. The CDR3 nucleotides are TGTGCCAGCAGCCACCGGACTAGCCCTGAGCAGTTCTTC. The chain joins TRBV3-1 (or the pseudogene TRBV3-2) to TRBJ2-1, with TRBD2 matching 8 bases. Germline V gives CDR1 LGHDT, CDR2 YNNKEL (reference sequence). The junction had 4 bases not matched to a gene; V was cut back by 3 bases and J by 9 bases. The CDR3 contains 13 residues.

CDR3 loop: CASTSAGAPYGYTF. CDR3 DNA: TGTGCCAGCACCTCAGCGGGGGCCCCCTATGGCTACACCTTC. V usage is TRBV6-5 and J usage is TRBJ1-2; D might be TRBD1 (6 bases). Germline V lookup: CDR1 MNHEY, CDR2 SVGAGI. The V and J ends lost 7 bases and 4 bases respectively, with 16 bases between them. CDR3 length: 14 amino acids.

The rearrangement links TRBV19 to TRBJ1-1; no firm D call. This CDR3 region has 15 residues. Between the trimmed V and J ends, which lost 5 bases and 1 base, there was a span of 14 bases. CDR1 and CDR2 (germline): LNHDA, SQIVND (reference sequence). The CDR3 reads CASSWASAGNTEAFF. The CDR3, as DNA: TGTGCCAGTAGTTGGGCGTCGGCAGGGAACACTGAAGCTTTCTTT. The full variable domain, rest sourced from reference TRBV19 and TRBJ1-1, is DGGITQSPKYLFRKEGQNVTLSCEQNLNHDAMYWYRQDPGQGLRLIYYSQIVNDFQKGDIAEGYSVSREKKESFPLTVTSAQKNPTAFYLCASSWASAGNTEAFFGQGTRLTVV.

The table lists this clone with a count of one. The chain joins TRBV3-1 (or the pseudogene TRBV3-2) to TRBJ2-5, with 8 positions matching TRBD2. Germline V CDR1 and CDR2: LGHDT, YNNKEL (reference sequence). The CDR3 consists of 15 residues. The ends lost 0 bases at V and 10 bases at J; junction bases unmatched: 10. For the CDR3, the DNA is TGTGCCAGCAGCCAAGAAGGTCTAGCGGGTTCTATCCAGTACTTC. This codes for CASSQEGLAGSIQYF.

The rearrangement links TRBV19 to TRBJ2-1, with a weak D call TRBD2 (6 bases). Germline V gives CDR1 LNHDA, CDR2 SQIVND (reference sequence). Trimming shortened V by 10 bases and J by 4 bases, and 20 bases separated the two germline ends. CDR3 size: 15 residues. Here the CDR3 DNA reads TGTGCCACCGCTACCGGGAGCACGGGGTACAATGAGCAGTTCTTC. This sequence encodes CATATGSTGYNEQFF.

The J gene is TRBJ2-3, the V gene TRBV27; 9 bases fit TRBD1. The germline gives CDR1 MNHEY, CDR2 SMNVEV (reference sequence). CDR3 length equals 16 residues. After removal of 5 bases from V and 8 bases from J, the junction contained 14 bases not matched to a gene. CDR3 region: CASSPRQGGLFGTQYF. CDR3 sequence (DNA): TGTGCCAGCAGTCCTCGACAGGGGGGACTGTTTGGTACGCAGTATTTT.

The V and J genes are TRBV7-9 and TRBJ1-2; 7 bases agree with TRBD1. The CDR3 runs to 14 residues. V lost 3 bases and J lost 7; bases outside the gene matches: 8. CDR1 and CDR2 (germline): SEHNR, FQNEAQ (reference sequence). The CDR3 spells CASSFHQGVGGYTF. In nucleotides, the CDR3 is TGTGCCAGCAGCTTTCATCAGGGGGTCGGTGGCTACACCTTC.

The gene calls are TRBV24-1 and TRBJ2-1; a possible D gene is TRBD2 (5 bases). From germline, CDR1 is KGHDR and CDR2 SFDVKD. The CDR3 length is 16 residues. V lost 1 base and J 0 bases, leaving 9 bases between the germline ends. For the CDR3, the DNA is TGTGCCACCAGTGATTTTGCGGGTGCCTCCTACAATGAGCAGTTCTTC. Its translation: CATSDFAGASYNEQFF.

This chain joins TRBV24-1 and TRBJ1-2; D gene ambiguous. CDR3 length: 13 amino acids. Germline values: CDR1 KGHDR, CDR2 SFDVKD. V lost 3 bases to trimming and J lost 5 bases, with 9 bases between them. The CDR3 loop is CATSDGEEYGYTF. CDR3 DNA sequence: TGTGCCACCAGTGATGGTGAGGAGTATGGCTACACCTTC.

This CDR3 is CASSFRTRNSPLHF. The CDR3 DNA reads TGTGCCAGCAGCTTTCGAACGAGGAATTCACCCCTCCACTTT. The V call is TRBV5-4, the J call TRBJ1-6; no firm D call. The CDR3 totals 14 residues. CDR1 is SGHNT and CDR2 is YYREEE in the germline V gene (reference sequence). The ends were cut back, 2 bases at V and 7 bases at J, with 10 bases in the middle.

The V gene is TRBV9, the J gene TRBJ1-4, with D perhaps matching TRBD1 (5 bases). Deletions cut 4 bases from V and 5 bases from J, with 18 bases between. The germline gives CDR1 SGDLS, CDR2 YYNGEE. The CDR3 runs to 16 residues. CDR3 amino acids: CASSPSLGRGNEKLFF. The CDR3 DNA reads as TGTGCCAGCAGCCCAAGCCTGGGGCGGGGCAATGAAAAACTGTTTTTT. The full variable domain, completed using reference TRBV9 and TRBJ1-4, is DSGVTQTPKHLITATGQRVTLRCSPRSGDLSVYWYQQSLDQGLQFLIQYYNGEERAKGNILERFSAQQFPDLHSELNLSSLELGDSALYFCASSPSLGRGNEKLFFGSGTQLSVL.

J is TRBJ1-2 and V is TRBV28; 8 bases match TRBD1. V trimming: 6 bases; J trimming: 3 bases; junction bases outside the gene matches: 6. Looked up from germline, CDR1 is MDHEN and CDR2 is SYDVKM. CDR3 length equals 14 residues. The CDR3 nucleotides are TGTGCCAGCAGAGACCTGGACAGGGACTATGGCTACACCTTC. Residues: CASRDLDRDYGYTF.